Below are 29 T cell receptor beta chains sequenced from a single sample in a study of blood T cells in healthy people across ages (dated by TCRdb to the mid-2010s). The method was 5' RACE. The sequencing machine was an Illumina HiSeq 2500. A second PCR of about 7 to 12 cycles was run with a J-beta primer mix and a sample-barcoded 5' primer. The public reads were reanalyzed by TCRdb: fastp trimming at Q25, MiXCR alignment, in-frame beta chains only. A single entry per CDR3 protein holds the most common genes and DNA from its merged rows. The sample data list some 1,000,000 distinct CDR3 sequences, and roughly a quarter of these were observed just once. The ten largest account for around 0.75% of the sample. In addition, the sample was reused for a study of T cells of mothers and their children.

Material: blood. These receptors came from a girl aged 2-9 years in good health.

This clonotype was counted between two and nine times. The rearrangement links TRBV4-2 to TRBJ2-3, with D uncertain. CDR1 and CDR2 from the germline V gene are LGHNA and YNFKEQ. The CDR3 is made up of 16 amino acids. The V gene lost 4 bases and the J gene lost 3 bases, with 17 bases spanning the gap. The DNA of the CDR3 is TGTGCCAGCAGCCGAGGATGGGGTCAGGATACAGATACGCAGTATTTT. Its protein is CASSRGWGQDTDTQYF.

This clonotype showed up just a few times. This rearrangement joins TRBV29-1 to TRBJ2-1, with D perhaps matching TRBD2 (5 bases). This CDR3 contains 15 residues. The germline V gene encodes CDR1 SQVTM and CDR2 ANQGSEA. The germline V and J ends were trimmed by 4 bases and 0 bases, with 13 bases remaining between them. The CDR3 region is CSVVFAGSSYNEQFF. CDR3 sequence (DNA): TGCAGCGTTGTGTTTGCGGGTAGCTCCTACAATGAGCAGTTCTTC.

This clonotype was recorded a few times. The J gene is TRBJ1-5, the V gene TRBV7-9; a weak D match, TRBD1 (5 bases). Germline lookup yields CDR1 SEHNR and CDR2 FQNEAQ (reference sequence). The CDR3 runs 15 residues. The ends were cut back, 3 bases at V and 5 bases at J, with 14 bases in the middle. The CDR3 DNA reads as TGTGCCAGCAGCTTTGGGGGGGTCGCCGATCAGCCCCAGCATTTT. Encoded protein: CASSFGGVADQPQHF.

V gene TRBV3-1 combines with J gene TRBJ2-1; D assignment may be TRBD1 or TRBD2 (6 bases each). The V end was cut by 1 base, the J end by 3 bases, with 16 bases between. The CDR3 totals 17 residues. CDR1 and CDR2 from the germline V gene are LGHDT and YNNKEL (reference sequence). DNA for the CDR3: TGTGCCAGCAGCCAAGTAGTACGGGGGCCAATCTACAATGAGCAGTTCTTC. As protein: CASSQVVRGPIYNEQFF.

About this clonotype: The junction departs from the called germline gene at one end, perhaps through a read error. This rearrangement joins TRBV29-1 to TRBJ1-1, with a possible D match to TRBD1 (6 bases). Germline CDR1 reads SQVTM; CDR2 reads ANQGSEA. This CDR3 contains 14 residues. This CDR3 is CSVETGQLNTGAFF. The CDR3 coding sequence is TGCAGCGTTGAAACGGGACAATTGAACACTGGAGCTTTCTTT.

This chain connects TRBV27 to TRBJ1-1; 8 bases are a match to TRBD1. CDR1 is MNHEY, CDR2 SMNVEV, per germline (reference sequence). The CDR3 loop spans 12 amino acids. The trim removed 8 bases at V and 7 bases at J, leaving 6 bases unmatched. The CDR3 spells CASGQGAREAFF. The DNA of the CDR3 is TGTGCCAGCGGTCAGGGGGCCCGTGAAGCTTTCTTT.

Of note for this clonotype: The junction departs from the called germline gene at one end, perhaps through a read error. This chain joins TRBV4-1 and TRBJ2-2; 7 positions agree with TRBD2. CDR3 length: 16 residues. Germline-derived CDR1 and CDR2 are MGHRA and YSYEKL. The CDR3 loop reads CASSAQLAPNTGELVF. CDR3 coding DNA: TGCGCCAGCAGCGCACAACTAGCGCCGAACACCGGGGAGCTGGTTTTT.

V and J are TRBV5-1 and TRBJ1-4, with no clear D. The CDR3 contains 16 residues. Germline values: CDR1 SGHRS, CDR2 YFSETQ. The V end lost 0 bases, the J end lost 0 bases, and 9 bases lay between the germline ends. The CDR3 nucleotides are TGCGCCAGCAGCTTGGCACACAGTGCAACTAATGAAAAACTGTTTTTT. Translated: CASSLAHSATNEKLFF.

The table lists this clonotype with a few counts. The rearrangement joins TRBV20-1 to TRBJ2-3; D uncertain. From germline, CDR1 is DFQATT and CDR2 SNEGSKA (reference sequence). Trimming took off 4 bases at V and 6 bases at J, with 17 bases between the two ends. This CDR3 comprises 14 residues. CDR3 DNA sequence: TGCAGTGCTACCCCGACTGGACGCGCGGATACGCAGTATTTT. This encodes CSATPTGRADTQYF.

The genes are TRBV12-5 and TRBJ1-5, with D uncertain. CDR1 is LGHNT and CDR2 is FRNRAP in the germline V gene. The CDR3 sequence is 9 residues long. For the CDR3, the DNA is TGTGCCTTATATCAGCCCCAGCATTTT. Its translation: CALYQPQHF.

The V gene is TRBV29-1, the J gene TRBJ1-2; perhaps TRBD1 as D (6 bases). Germline loops: CDR1 SQVTM, CDR2 ANQGSEA. The CDR3 totals 14 residues. The V gene lost 0 bases and the J gene lost 4 bases, with 12 bases spanning the gap. DNA for the CDR3: TGCAGCGTTGAAGATCCGGCAGGGGTCTATGGCTACACCTTC. The encoded protein is CSVEDPAGVYGYTF. Together with reference TRBV29-1 and TRBJ1-2, the CDR3 gives the full variable domain: SAVISQKPSRDICQRGTSLTIQCQVDSQVTMMFWYRQQPGQSLTLIATANQGSEATYESGFVIDKFPISRPNLTFSTLTVSNMSPEDSSIYLCSVEDPAGVYGYTFGSGTRLTVV.

This chain uses TRBV14 with TRBJ2-5; either TRBD1 or TRBD2 may fit D (5 bases each). Germline assignment: CDR1 SGHDN and CDR2 FVKESK. The V and J ends lost 6 bases and 7 bases respectively, with 18 bases between them. The CDR3 runs to 14 residues. The CDR3 DNA reads TGTGCCAGCAGTGATTTCGGGACCCAAACGACCCAGTACTTC. Its translation: CASSDFGTQTTQYF.

The rearrangement links TRBV14 to TRBJ2-7, with unresolved D. V was trimmed by 1 base and J by 3 bases, leaving 13 bases between them. The length of the CDR3 is 15 residues. Germline V gene data show CDR1 as SGHDN and CDR2 as FVKESK. The CDR3 DNA follows: TGTGCCAGCAGCCAAGTCCACGGACCCAACTACGAGCAGTACTTC. The encoded protein is CASSQVHGPNYEQYF.

This chain links TRBV29-1 with TRBJ2-5; tentative D call: TRBD2 (5 bases). Deletions cut 4 bases from V and 5 bases from J, with 14 bases between. The CDR3 is made up of 13 amino acids. Germline assignment: CDR1 SQVTM and CDR2 ANQGSEA. Here the CDR3 reads CSVVIGNTETQYF. For the CDR3, the DNA is TGCAGCGTTGTAATCGGGAATACGGAGACCCAGTACTTC.

This clonotype came up a few times. V gene TRBV25-1 combines with J gene TRBJ1-4; maybe TRBD1 (5 bases). The CDR3 length is 12 residues. Trimming cost V 7 bases and J 8 bases, with 11 bases left between them. The germline gives CDR1 MGHDK, CDR2 SYGVNS. CDR3: CASTRGGEKLFF. CDR3 bases: TGTGCCAGCACAAGGGGCGGGGAAAAACTGTTTTTT.

The gene calls are TRBV20-1 and TRBJ2-4, with D possibly called TRBD1 or TRBD2 (6 bases each). The CDR3 runs to 14 residues. Germline CDR1 and CDR2: DFQATT and SNEGSKA (reference sequence). The V and J ends lost 5 bases and 13 bases respectively, with 24 bases between them. The CDR3 spells CSAVLTVGGLLQYF. In nucleotides, the CDR3 is TGCAGTGCTGTACTTACGGTAGGGGGACTCCTCCAGTACTTC.

The chain couples TRBV20-1 to TRBJ2-5; D gene uncertain. Germline CDR1 and CDR2: DFQATT and SNEGSKA (reference sequence). This CDR3 has 11 amino acids. Trimming removed 5 bases at V and 4 bases at J, with 8 bases between. CDR3 nucleotides: TGCAGTGCTGGCTACTTAGAGACCCAGTACTTC. It specifies CSAGYLETQYF.

This clonotype was counted at least ten times. This CDR3 reads CASSQDQGSEQYF. The CDR3 nucleotides are TGCGCCAGCAGCCAAGACCAGGGCTCCGAGCAGTACTTC. J is TRBJ2-7 and V is TRBV4-1, with D possibly being TRBD1 (5 bases). Germline lookup yields CDR1 MGHRA and CDR2 YSYEKL. V shed 0 bases and J shed 6 bases, with 9 bases lying between them. This CDR3 is 13 amino acids long.

The gene calls are TRBV25-1 and TRBJ2-5; 8 nucleotides match TRBD1. V gave up 1 base and J gave up 7 bases; unmatched junction bases: 8. The CDR3 loop spans 15 amino acids. Germline V lookup: CDR1 MGHDK, CDR2 SYGVNS. CDR3 coding DNA: TGTGCCAGCAGTGAATCCGGCAGGGGGCCGGGGACCCAGTACTTC. Encoded protein: CASSESGRGPGTQYF.

V gene TRBV29-1 combines with J gene TRBJ2-1; D gene uncertain. The V gene lost 7 bases and the J gene lost 9 bases, with 13 bases spanning the gap. Germline CDR1 and CDR2: SQVTM and ANQGSEA. The CDR3 runs to 11 residues. CDR3 sequence reads: CSGTGVVEQFF. CDR3 DNA sequence: TGCAGCGGGACCGGAGTCGTTGAGCAGTTCTTC.

This chain links TRBV3-1 with TRBJ2-1; tentatively, D is TRBD2 (5 bases). V gave up 4 bases and J gave up 9 bases, with 16 bases separating them. Germline V CDR1 and CDR2: LGHDT, YNNKEL (reference sequence). This CDR3 comprises 14 residues. The CDR3 nucleotides read TGTGCCAGCAGCCCCCAGCGGACTCTTGGTGAGCAGTTCTTC. Encoded protein: CASSPQRTLGEQFF.

This clonotype was counted a few times. The junction differs from germline at one of its ends, possibly a read error. The chain is built from TRBV4-1 and TRBJ1-5; the D gene is possibly TRBD1 (5 bases). Germline loops: CDR1 MGHRA, CDR2 YSYEKL. The CDR3 is 15 amino acids. The CDR3 here is CAGSQGGPIPGPQHF. CDR3 nucleotide sequence: TGCGCCGGCAGCCAGGGAGGGCCCATACCGGGGCCCCAGCATTTT.

V gene TRBV19 combines with J gene TRBJ2-3; 7 bases are shared with TRBD2. Germline CDR1 is LNHDA and CDR2 is SQIVND (reference sequence). The V segment lost 5 bases and the J segment 1 base; nucleotides outside the gene matches: 6. This CDR3 is built from 15 residues. CDR3 residues: CASSPGTTRTDTQYF. The CDR3 DNA follows: TGTGCCAGTAGTCCGGGGACTACTCGCACAGATACGCAGTATTTT.

This clonotype has more than one count but fewer than ten. The chain has TRBV19 and TRBJ2-2; D is ambiguous. Germline CDR1 LNHDA, CDR2 SQIVND (reference sequence). The ends were cut back, 10 bases at V and 2 bases at J, with 8 bases in the middle. The CDR3 totals 12 residues. This chain's CDR3 is CAIGLNTGELFF. DNA of the CDR3: TGTGCCATTGGCCTAAACACCGGGGAGCTGTTTTTT.

The sample holds many counts of this clonotype. This sequence joins TRBV20-1 and TRBJ1-2; unclear D gene. Germline V gives CDR1 DFQATT, CDR2 SNEGSKA (reference sequence). This CDR3 has 15 residues. Trimming removed 0 bases from V and 4 bases from J, with 15 bases in between. The DNA of the CDR3 is TGCAGTGCTAGAGATCTCGAGGGCAGCTTCTATGGCTACACCTTC. Translation: CSARDLEGSFYGYTF.

This clonotype was detected a few times. CDR3 region: CASGGWGSWTDTQYF. For the CDR3, the DNA is TGTGCCAGTGGGGGGTGGGGGAGCTGGACAGATACGCAGTATTTT. This chain links TRBV6-5 with TRBJ2-3; D is possibly TRBD2 (6 bases). The CDR3 has 15 amino acids. Looked up from germline, CDR1 is MNHEY and CDR2 is SVGAGI. Trimming pared 9 bases from V and 3 bases from J, leaving 19 bases between.

This clonotype showed up just a few times. CDR3 in amino acids: CATSRGGARETQYF. Written as DNA, the CDR3 is TGTGCCACCAGCAGAGGAGGGGCTCGGGAGACCCAGTACTTC. The chain links TRBV15 to TRBJ2-5; D is tentatively TRBD1 or TRBD2 (5 bases each). The V end lost 1 base, the J end lost 5 bases, and 11 bases lay between the germline ends. The CDR3 totals 14 residues. Germline V gives CDR1 LNHNV, CDR2 YYDKDF (reference sequence).

This clonotype was counted only a few times. J is TRBJ1-4 and V is TRBV10-3; 8 bases match TRBD1. V trimming: 0 bases; J trimming: 6 bases; junction bases outside the gene matches: 3. The germline V gene encodes CDR1 ENHRY and CDR2 SYGVKD. The CDR3 contains 15 residues. As DNA, the CDR3 is TGTGCCATCAGTGAGTCTTTGACAGGGGATGAAAAACTGTTTTTT. Amino acid sequence: CAISESLTGDEKLFF.

This clonotype was counted only a few times. This chain joins TRBV29-1 and TRBJ2-5; D ambiguous. The CDR3 is 13 residues long. The germline V gene encodes CDR1 SQVTM and CDR2 ANQGSEA. V was shortened by 1 base and J by 5 bases, with 11 bases between the two germline ends. CDR3 DNA: TGCAGCGTTGAAGGCCTGTATTTGGAGACCCAGTACTTC. It translates to CSVEGLYLETQYF.